A single sample is the source of the 14 T cell receptor beta chains below, sequenced in a study of blood T cell repertoires in COVID-19. The assay was immunoSEQ multiplex PCR, and TCRdb's table has in-frame clones only and misses some. The profile shows roughly 160,000 clones, roughly 87% of them singletons. Sequenced material: PBMCs or T cells enriched from blood (not recorded which). These TCRs come from a woman aged 50 to 60 who had recovered from COVID-19.

This chain joins TRBV2 and TRBJ2-7, with a tentative D call TRBD1 (6 bases). The length of the CDR3 is 12 residues. The germline V gene encodes CDR1 SNHLY and CDR2 FYNNEI. Trimming left V 4 bases short and J 6 bases short, with 10 bases between. CDR3 bases: TGTGCCAGCAGTGGGCTCAGGGGCGAGCAGTACTTC. Its protein product is CASSGLRGEQYF. The full variable domain, with the rest looked up from reference TRBV2 and TRBJ2-7, is EPEVTQTPSHQVTQMGQEVILRCVPISNHLYFYWYRQILGQKVEFLVSFYNNEISEKSEIFDDQFSVERPDGSNFTLKIRSTKLEDSAMYFCASSGLRGEQYFGPGTRLTVT.

The V call is TRBV30, the J call TRBJ1-1, with a weak D call TRBD1 (5 bases). The CDR3 extends over 14 amino acids. The V and J ends lost 1 base and 5 bases respectively, with 14 bases between them. Germline assignment: CDR1 GTSNPN and CDR2 SVGIG (reference sequence). CDR3 residues: CAWSARQRGTEAFF. The CDR3, as DNA: TGTGCCTGGAGTGCGAGACAGAGAGGAACTGAAGCTTTCTTT.

CDR3 DNA: TGTGCCAGCAGCTTAAGGGCGGCTAGCGGGAGAGGGGGGTACGAGCAGTACTTC. It specifies CASSLRAASGRGGYEQYF. The chain recombines TRBV7-2 with TRBJ2-7, with 10 bases lining up with TRBD2. Germline V lookup: CDR1 SGHTA, CDR2 FQGNSA. V was clipped by 2 bases and J by 4 bases; unmatched bases: 14. This CDR3 has 18 amino acids.

The chain links TRBV14 to TRBJ1-1; D is unresolved. Trimming shortened V by 4 bases and J by 2 bases, and 8 bases separated the two germline ends. CDR3 size: 13 residues. Germline V CDR1 and CDR2: SGHDN, FVKESK. CDR3 loop: CASSLNINTEAFF. DNA for the CDR3: TGTGCCAGCAGCCTAAACATAAACACTGAAGCTTTCTTT.

The chain carries TRBV27 and TRBJ1-4, with 7 bases fitting TRBD1. The CDR3 runs to 14 residues. V dropped 6 bases and J dropped 4; count of bases not matched to a gene: 5. From germline, CDR1 is MNHEY and CDR2 SMNVEV (reference sequence). This CDR3 is CASRNNRGNEKLFF. The CDR3 region has the DNA TGTGCCAGCAGAAACAACAGGGGTAATGAAAAACTGTTTTTT.

J is TRBJ2-3 and V is TRBV3-1 (or the pseudogene TRBV3-2); D remains unclear. CDR1 is LGHDT, CDR2 YNNKEL, per germline (reference sequence). The CDR3 length is 15 residues. Trimming pared 1 base from V and 1 base from J, leaving 9 bases between. CDR3 protein: CASSQGQARTDTQYF. CDR3 DNA: TGTGCCAGCAGCCAAGGGCAGGCCCGCACAGATACGCAGTATTTT.

The chain links TRBV5-4 to TRBJ2-2; the match to TRBD1 covers 9 bases. J lost 3 bases, V lost 7 bases, and 7 bases had no gene match. Germline CDR1 is SGHNT and CDR2 is YYREEE (reference sequence). This CDR3 has 15 residues. The CDR3 region is CASARDRADTGELFF. The CDR3 region has the DNA TGTGCCAGCGCCCGGGACAGGGCGGACACCGGGGAGCTGTTTTTT.

This chain uses TRBV7-2 with TRBJ1-2, with 12 nucleotides matching TRBD1. With V trimmed by 5 bases and J by 8 bases, 9 bases remained unmatched. The CDR3 has 15 residues. Germline CDR1 is SGHTA and CDR2 is FQGNSA. The CDR3 reads CASSPSVGTGGGYTF. CDR3 nucleotides: TGTGCCAGCAGCCCTAGTGTAGGGACAGGGGGCGGCTACACCTTC. The full variable domain, with the rest looked up from reference TRBV7-2 and TRBJ1-2, is GAGVSQSPSNKVTEKGKDVELRCDPISGHTALYWYRQSLGQGLEFLIYFQGNSAPDKSGLPSDRFSAERTGGSVSTLTIQRTQQEDSAVYLCASSPSVGTGGGYTFGSGTRLTVV.

The V call is TRBV11-3, the J call TRBJ2-1, with TRBD2 matching 8 bases. CDR3 size: 18 residues. Germline-derived CDR1 and CDR2 are SGHNT and YENEEA. J was trimmed by 0 bases and V by 8 bases; bases with no gene match: 15. The CDR3 DNA follows: TGTGCCAGCTCGCCGGGACTAGGAAGACCGGGCTCCTACAATGAGCAGTTCTTC. Translating gives CASSPGLGRPGSYNEQFF.

The rearrangement uses TRBV7-9 and TRBJ2-2; tentatively, D is TRBD1 (5 bases). Trimming removed 3 bases from V and 8 bases from J, with 13 bases in between. Looked up from germline, CDR1 is SEHNR and CDR2 is FQNEAQ (reference sequence). The CDR3 contains 14 residues. The CDR3 DNA reads as TGTGCCAGCAGCTTTACAGGAGTCGTAGGGGAGCTGTTTTTT. Its protein product is CASSFTGVVGELFF.

The J gene is TRBJ2-7, the V gene TRBV27; no reliable D call. The germline V and J ends were trimmed by 8 bases and 0 bases, with 11 bases remaining between them. Germline loops: CDR1 MNHEY, CDR2 SMNVEV (reference sequence). CDR3 length: 13 amino acids. The CDR3 is CASPPRSSYEQYF. CDR3 in DNA: TGTGCCAGCCCCCCCCGCAGCTCCTACGAGCAGTACTTC.

The chain has TRBV30 and TRBJ2-5, with 7 bases aligning to TRBD1. The V gene's germline CDR1 is GTSNPN and CDR2 SVGIG (reference sequence). Trimming at V came to 3 bases and at J to 4 bases, leaving 5 bases not matched to a gene. This CDR3 spans 13 amino acids. CDR3 nucleotide sequence: TGTGCCTGGAGCGCAAACAGGGGAGAGACCCAGTACTTC. Its translation: CAWSANRGETQYF.

The J gene is TRBJ2-5, the V gene TRBV5-5; D unresolved. Germline V CDR1 and CDR2: SGHKS, YYEKEE (reference sequence). CDR3 size: 11 residues. V was pared by 2 bases and J by 5 bases, with 4 bases between. As DNA, the CDR3 is TGTGCCAGCAGCTTTTCTGAGACCCAGTACTTC. Translation: CASSFSETQYF.

Here the CDR3 DNA reads TGTGCCAGCAGCTTCGGACAGGGGTTCTCGAATTCACCCCTCCACTTT. Translation gives CASSFGQGFSNSPLHF. The V gene is TRBV5-4, the J gene TRBJ1-6; 9 nucleotides line up with TRBD1. The ends lost 2 bases at V and 7 bases at J; junction bases unmatched: 7. The CDR3 extends over 16 amino acids. The germline CDR1 and CDR2 sequences are SGHNT and YYREEE (reference sequence).